A selection of T cell receptor beta chains follows, all from one sample in a study of blood T cell repertoires in COVID-19. Profiled with immunoSEQ multiplex PCR; TCRdb holds only in-frame clones, not every one. The table lists 88,000 or so clones, around 79% of them singletons. What was sequenced was peripheral blood. The receptors originated from a human donor in a cohort sampled during active COVID-19. The CDR3 runs from the conserved cysteine through the conserved F or W. Each record gives: clone size, CDR3 length, D gene, V gene, J gene, CDR3 DNA, CDR3 protein. A D gene is named only where the DNA matches it firmly. Clone size, where shown, is once, few, many, or a class for clones that have expanded.

size: -
length: 14
D: TRBD1
V: TRBV27
J: TRBJ2-7
DNA: TGTGCCAGCAGCCCATCTCTGAACAGGGGCGAGCAGTACTTC
CDR3: CASSPSLNRGEQYF

size: -
length: 13
D: -
V: TRBV7-8
J: TRBJ2-7
DNA: TGTGCCAGCAGCTTAGCACAGGTGTTGGAGCAGTACTTC
CDR3: CASSLAQVLEQYF

size: -
length: 16
D: -
V: TRBV18
J: TRBJ1-2
DNA: TGTGCCAGCTCACCACGGGACGAGGGCGGGGACTATGGCTACACCTTC
CDR3: CASSPRDEGGDYGYTF

size: -
length: 12
D: -
V: TRBV11-2
J: TRBJ2-7
DNA: TGTGCCAGCAGCTTAGATTACTACGAGCAGTACTTC
CDR3: CASSLDYYEQYF

size: -
length: 15
D: TRBD1
V: TRBV7-9
J: TRBJ2-2
DNA: TGTGCCAGCAGCGGATCCGGGACAGGGGCCGGGGAGCTGTTTTTT
CDR3: CASSGSGTGAGELFF

size: -
length: 15
D: -
V: TRBV6-5
J: TRBJ2-5
DNA: TGTGCCAGCAGTTACCGGAAGGGGGACCAAGAGACCCAGTACTTC
CDR3: CASSYRKGDQETQYF

size: -
length: 13
D: -
V: TRBV19
J: TRBJ2-7
DNA: TGTGCCAGTAGTAAACAGGTATCCCACGAGCAGTACTTC
CDR3: CASSKQVSHEQYF

size: -
length: 15
D: -
V: TRBV21-1
J: TRBJ2-3
DNA: TGTGCCAGCGCACTAGCGGGGACTAGCACAGATACGCAGTATTTT
CDR3: CASALAGTSTDTQYF

size: -
length: 16
D: TRBD2
V: TRBV18
J: TRBJ2-7
DNA: TGTGCCAGCTCTGGGGGTTGGACTAGCGGGGAGGACGAGCAGTACTTC
CDR3: CASSGGWTSGEDEQYF

size: few
length: 13
D: -
V: TRBV7-9
J: TRBJ2-1
DNA: TGTGCCAGCAGACGGTGGGGGGACGGTGAGCAGTTCTTC
CDR3: CASRRWGDGEQFF

size: -
length: 17
D: TRBD1
V: TRBV6-2/TRBV6-3
J: TRBJ2-3
DNA: TGTGCCAGCAGTCGCGCTAGGTACAGGGGGTTGGGAGATACGCAGTATTTT
CDR3: CASSRARYRGLGDTQYF

size: once
length: 15
D: -
V: TRBV3-1/TRBV3-2
J: TRBJ1-1
DNA: TGTGCCAGCAGCCAAGAGGGGAGTTGGGACACTGAAGCTTTCTTT
CDR3: CASSQEGSWDTEAFF

size: -
length: 13
D: -
V: TRBV5-1
J: TRBJ2-5
DNA: TGCGCCAGCAGCTTGCCGGGATACGAGACCCAGTACTTC
CDR3: CASSLPGYETQYF

size: once
length: 17
D: TRBD2
V: TRBV6-2/TRBV6-3
J: TRBJ2-2
DNA: TGTGCCAGCAGTTACCTTCGCGGGAGAGGGGACACCGGGGAGCTGTTTTTT
CDR3: CASSYLRGRGDTGELFF

size: few
length: 14
D: -
V: TRBV28
J: TRBJ2-3
DNA: TGTGCCAGCAGTTTAGGAGGGTCCACAGATACGCAGTATTTT
CDR3: CASSLGGSTDTQYF

size: -
length: 14
D: TRBD1
V: TRBV18
J: TRBJ1-1
DNA: TGTGCCAGCTCAGGACAGGGGGCGAACACTGAAGCTTTCTTT
CDR3: CASSGQGANTEAFF

size: many
length: 14
D: -
V: TRBV5-8
J: TRBJ2-7
DNA: TGTGCCAGCAGCCCCCGCCAGGGAAAGGGTGGGCAGTACTTC
CDR3: CASSPRQGKGGQYF

size: -
length: 15
D: TRBD1
V: TRBV6-2/TRBV6-3
J: TRBJ1-2
DNA: TGTGCCAGCAGTTACCCGGGACAGATGAACTATGGCTACACCTTC
CDR3: CASSYPGQMNYGYTF

size: -
length: 15
D: TRBD1
V: TRBV28
J: TRBJ2-7
DNA: TGTGCCAGCAGTCCGCCCGGGACAGCGATCTACGAGCAGTACTTC
CDR3: CASSPPGTAIYEQYF

size: -
length: 16
D: TRBD1
V: TRBV25-1
J: TRBJ2-3
DNA: TGTGCCAGCAGTGCCTGGACAGGGCTTAGCACAGATACGCAGTATTTT
CDR3: CASSAWTGLSTDTQYF

size: -
length: 14
D: TRBD2
V: TRBV5-4
J: TRBJ2-1
DNA: TGTGCCAGCAGCTGGGACTACCCGAGTCATGAGCAGTTCTTC
CDR3: CASSWDYPSHEQFF

size: -
length: 13
D: TRBD1
V: TRBV7-2
J: TRBJ1-2
DNA: TGTGCCAGCAGCTTGGGCCAGGGGGATGGCTACACCTTC
CDR3: CASSLGQGDGYTF

size: once
length: 19
D: -
V: TRBV3-1/TRBV3-2
J: TRBJ2-7
DNA: TGTGCCAGCAGCCATGCCCGAGGTAGACGATCCACGAGCTCCTACGAGCAGTACTTC
CDR3: CASSHARGRRSTSSYEQYF

size: -
length: 16
D: -
V: TRBV7-2
J: TRBJ1-5
DNA: TGTGCCAGCAGCTTAGCGCTTACTCTAAGCAATCAGCCCCAGCATTTT
CDR3: CASSLALTLSNQPQHF

size: -
length: 13
D: -
V: TRBV3-1/TRBV3-2
J: TRBJ2-6
DNA: TGTGCCAGCAGCCAACTAGGGGCCAACGTCCTGACTTTC
CDR3: CASSQLGANVLTF

size: -
length: 17
D: TRBD2
V: TRBV7-2
J: TRBJ2-3
DNA: TGTGCCAGCAGCTTCGCGTTAAGCGGGAGGCGTACAGATACGCAGTATTTT
CDR3: CASSFALSGRRTDTQYF

size: -
length: 16
D: TRBD2
V: TRBV15
J: TRBJ2-3
DNA: TGTGCCACCAGCAGAGAAGGGACTAGCGGGATTGATACGCAGTATTTT
CDR3: CATSREGTSGIDTQYF

size: -
length: 14
D: TRBD1
V: TRBV11-1
J: TRBJ2-3
DNA: TGTGCCAGCAGACAGGGGCCTAACACAGATACGCAGTATTTT
CDR3: CASRQGPNTDTQYF

size: few
length: 15
D: TRBD2
V: TRBV5-4
J: TRBJ2-3
DNA: TGTGCCAGCAGCTTGCCCGGGAGGGTTCCAGATACGCAGTATTTT
CDR3: CASSLPGRVPDTQYF

size: -
length: 15
D: TRBD2
V: TRBV7-2
J: TRBJ2-1
DNA: TGTGCCAGCAGCTCGAGTGGGACTACCTACAATGAGCAGTTCTTC
CDR3: CASSSSGTTYNEQFF

size: -
length: 16
D: -
V: TRBV18
J: TRBJ2-3
DNA: TGTGCCAGCTCCGTCGGGGTACGGACCCCGGCGGATACGCAGTATTTT
CDR3: CASSVGVRTPADTQYF

size: -
length: 15
D: -
V: TRBV5-1
J: TRBJ2-4
DNA: TGCGCCAGCTCCGTATCCGGCGGGGCTGGAAACATTCAGTACTTC
CDR3: CASSVSGGAGNIQYF

size: -
length: 22
D: TRBD1
V: TRBV19
J: TRBJ1-1
DNA: TGTGCCAGTAGTATTCAAGCCGGGACAGCGGACCGAGGCCAAGGATTGATCACTGAAGCTTTCTTT
CDR3: CASSIQAGTADRGQGLITEAFF

size: -
length: 13
D: -
V: TRBV9
J: TRBJ1-2
DNA: TGTGCCAGCAGCCGTAGAGAGGGTTCCGGCTACACCTTC
CDR3: CASSRREGSGYTF

size: -
length: 17
D: -
V: TRBV15
J: TRBJ2-6
DNA: TGTGCCACCAGCAGAGGGGTGACACACTCTGGGGCCAACGTCCTGACTTTC
CDR3: CATSRGVTHSGANVLTF

size: -
length: 13
D: TRBD2
V: TRBV5-4
J: TRBJ2-7
DNA: TGTGCCAGCAGCTTCTCTGGGGGGGACGAGCAGTACTTC
CDR3: CASSFSGGDEQYF

size: once
length: 15
D: TRBD1
V: TRBV18
J: TRBJ1-3
DNA: TGTGCCAGCTGGACAGGGCCCAACTCTGGAAACACCATATATTTT
CDR3: CASWTGPNSGNTIYF

size: -
length: 13
D: -
V: TRBV19
J: TRBJ1-1
DNA: TGTGCCACCCAAGACAGGCTGAACACTGAAGCTTTCTTT
CDR3: CATQDRLNTEAFF

size: -
length: 20
D: TRBD2
V: TRBV10-1
J: TRBJ2-6
DNA: TGCGCCAGCAGTGAGTCGGAGGGAGGGGACCCCAGAGGAGGGGCCAACGTCCTGACTTTC
CDR3: CASSESEGGDPRGGANVLTF